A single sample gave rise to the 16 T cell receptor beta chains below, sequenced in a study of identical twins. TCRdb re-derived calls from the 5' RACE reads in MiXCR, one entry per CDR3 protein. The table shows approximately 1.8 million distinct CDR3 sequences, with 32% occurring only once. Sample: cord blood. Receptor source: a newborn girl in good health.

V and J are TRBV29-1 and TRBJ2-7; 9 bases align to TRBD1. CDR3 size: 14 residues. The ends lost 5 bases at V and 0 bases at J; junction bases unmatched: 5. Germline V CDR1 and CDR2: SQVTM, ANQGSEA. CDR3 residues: CSVWDRASSYEQYF. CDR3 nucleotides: TGCAGCGTTTGGGACAGGGCAAGCTCCTACGAGCAGTACTTC.

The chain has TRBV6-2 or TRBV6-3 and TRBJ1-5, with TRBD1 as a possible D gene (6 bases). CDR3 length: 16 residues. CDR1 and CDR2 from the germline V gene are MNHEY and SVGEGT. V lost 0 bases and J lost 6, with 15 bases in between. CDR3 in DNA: TGTGCCAGCAGTTACTCCCCAGGGGAAGGCAGTCAGCCCCAGCATTTT. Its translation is CASSYSPGEGSQPQHF.

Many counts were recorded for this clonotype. Here the CDR3 DNA reads TGCAGCGTTGGAGTAGGGGGCAGCAATCAGCCCCAGCATTTT. Translated: CSVGVGGSNQPQHF. This chain uses TRBV29-1 with TRBJ1-5, with TRBD1 identical over 7 bases. The germline V gene encodes CDR1 SQVTM and CDR2 ANQGSEA. The CDR3 loop spans 14 amino acids. V gave up 4 bases and J gave up 1 base; unmatched junction bases: 4.

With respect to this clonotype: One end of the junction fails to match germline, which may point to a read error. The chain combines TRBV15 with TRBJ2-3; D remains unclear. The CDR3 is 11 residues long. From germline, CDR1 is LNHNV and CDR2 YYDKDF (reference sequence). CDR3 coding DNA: TGTGACACCAGCTCCGCAGATACGCAGTATTTT. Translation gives CDTSSADTQYF.

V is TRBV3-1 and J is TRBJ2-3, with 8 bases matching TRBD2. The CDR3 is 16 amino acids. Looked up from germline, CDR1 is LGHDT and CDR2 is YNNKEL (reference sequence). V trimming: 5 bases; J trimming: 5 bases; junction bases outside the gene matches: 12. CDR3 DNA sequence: TGTGCCAGCAGCACCAGAGCGGGAGAAGGGGGAGATACGCAGTATTTT. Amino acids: CASSTRAGEGGDTQYF.

Here the CDR3 reads CSARRTSGMGYEQYF. As DNA, the CDR3 is TGCAGTGCTAGACGGACTAGCGGGATGGGGTACGAGCAGTACTTC. The chain employs TRBV20-1 and TRBJ2-7; 12 bases match TRBD2. J was trimmed by 4 bases and V by 2 bases; bases with no gene match: 6. Germline CDR1 reads DFQATT; CDR2 reads SNEGSKA (reference sequence). CDR3 size: 15 residues.

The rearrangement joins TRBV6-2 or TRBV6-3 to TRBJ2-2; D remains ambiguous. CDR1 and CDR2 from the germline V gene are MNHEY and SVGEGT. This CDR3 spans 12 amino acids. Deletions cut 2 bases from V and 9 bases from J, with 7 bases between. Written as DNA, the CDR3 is TGTGCCAGCAGTTACAATCGGCGGGAGCTGTTTTTT. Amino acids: CASSYNRRELFF.

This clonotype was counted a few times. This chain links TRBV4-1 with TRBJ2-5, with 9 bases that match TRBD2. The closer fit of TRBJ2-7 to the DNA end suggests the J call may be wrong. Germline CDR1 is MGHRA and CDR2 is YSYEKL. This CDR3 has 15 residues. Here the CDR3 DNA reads TGCGCCAGCAGCCAAAGTCTAGCGGGACCCTACGAGCAGTACTTC. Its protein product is CASSQSLAGPYEQYF.

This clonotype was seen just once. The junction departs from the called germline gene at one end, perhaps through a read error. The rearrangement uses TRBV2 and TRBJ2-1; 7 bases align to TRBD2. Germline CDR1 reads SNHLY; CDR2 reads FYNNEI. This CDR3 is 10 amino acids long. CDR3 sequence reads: CASTWTSSIF. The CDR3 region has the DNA TGTGCCAGCACCTGGACTAGTTCGATCTTC.

The CDR3 loop is CATSDPGTSGVYNEQFF. CDR3 DNA: TGTGCCACCAGTGACCCCGGGACTAGCGGGGTCTACAATGAGCAGTTCTTC. V usage is TRBV24-1 and J usage is TRBJ2-1, with 13 nucleotides matching TRBD2. Germline assignment: CDR1 KGHDR and CDR2 SFDVKD. The V and J ends lost 4 bases and 3 bases, in that order; junction bases with no gene match: 5. The CDR3 runs 17 residues.

This CDR3 reads CASGRGGDTEAFF. The CDR3 coding sequence is TGTGCCAGCGGAAGGGGGGGGGACACTGAAGCTTTCTTT. The chain is built from TRBV27 and TRBJ1-1; D is perhaps TRBD1 (6 bases). Between the trimmed V and J ends, which lost 8 bases and 3 bases, there was a span of 13 bases. Germline assignment: CDR1 MNHEY and CDR2 SMNVEV (reference sequence). CDR3 length: 13 amino acids.

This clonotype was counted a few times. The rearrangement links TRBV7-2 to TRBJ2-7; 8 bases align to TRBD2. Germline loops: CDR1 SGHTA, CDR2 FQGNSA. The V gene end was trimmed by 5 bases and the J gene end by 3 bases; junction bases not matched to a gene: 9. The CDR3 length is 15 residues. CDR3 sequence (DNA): TGTGCCAGCAGCCTACAGCGGGGGCCTTACTACGAGCAGTACTTC. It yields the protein CASSLQRGPYYEQYF.

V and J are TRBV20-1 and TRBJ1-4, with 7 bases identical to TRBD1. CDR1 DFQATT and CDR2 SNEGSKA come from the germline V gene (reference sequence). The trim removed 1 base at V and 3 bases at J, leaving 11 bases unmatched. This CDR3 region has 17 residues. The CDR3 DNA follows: TGCAGTGCTAGAGCTGTCAGGGGGGGCCTAGCTAATGAAAAACTGTTTTTT. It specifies CSARAVRGGLANEKLFF.

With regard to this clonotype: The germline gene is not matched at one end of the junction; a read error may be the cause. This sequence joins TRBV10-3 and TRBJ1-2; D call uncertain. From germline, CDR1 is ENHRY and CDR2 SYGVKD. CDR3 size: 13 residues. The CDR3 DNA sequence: TGTGCCATCAGTGAGGACCTTAACTGTGGCTACACCTTC. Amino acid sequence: CAISEDLNCGYTF.

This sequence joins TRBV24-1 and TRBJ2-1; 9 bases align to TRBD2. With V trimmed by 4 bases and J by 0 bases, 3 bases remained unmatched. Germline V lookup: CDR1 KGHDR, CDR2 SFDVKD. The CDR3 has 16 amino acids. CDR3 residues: CATSELAGSSYNEQFF. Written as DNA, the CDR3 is TGTGCCACCAGTGAGCTAGCGGGGAGCTCCTACAATGAGCAGTTCTTC.

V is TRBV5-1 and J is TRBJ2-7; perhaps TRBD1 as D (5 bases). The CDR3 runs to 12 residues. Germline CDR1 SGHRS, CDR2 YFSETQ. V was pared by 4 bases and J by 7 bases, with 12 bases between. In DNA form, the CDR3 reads TGCGCCAGCAGCAAGTCGGACAATGAGCAGTACTTC. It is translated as CASSKSDNEQYF.